Listed below are T cell receptor beta chains from one sample, sequenced in a study of T cells in Graves' hyperthyroidism and ophthalmopathy. TCRdb re-called the multiplex PCR reads through MiXCR, storing one row per CDR3 protein. The sample holds 550,000 to 600,000 distinct CDR3 sequences, 12% to 15% seen once. The sequenced sample consisted of blood. All receptors derive from a woman under 30 with Graves' ophthalmopathy. Both conserved end residues are part of each CDR3. The order of the fields is clone size, CDR3 length, D gene, J gene, V gene, CDR3 protein, CDR3 DNA. The D gene is left open where the match is weak. Clone size, where shown, is once, few, many, or a class for clones that have expanded.

many | 12 | . | TRBJ1-1 | TRBV7-9 | CASSLEDQWAFF | TGTGCCAGCAGCTTAGAGGACCAGTGGGCTTTCTTT
. | 16 | . | TRBJ1-4 | TRBV9 | CASSVGGRDSSEKLFF | TGTGCCAGCAGCGTAGGGGGTCGAGACAGCAGTGAAAAACTGTTTTTT
. | 15 | TRBD1 | TRBJ1-6 | TRBV7-3 | CASSLRQGTDSPLHF | TGTGCCAGCAGCCTAAGACAGGGGACGGATTCACCCCTCCACTTT
many | 16 | TRBD2 | TRBJ2-2 | TRBV6-1 | CASKAGTSGSTGELFF | TGTGCCAGCAAGGCCGGGACTAGCGGGTCCACCGGGGAGCTGTTTTTT
many | 12 | . | TRBJ1-2 | TRBV12-3/TRBV12-4 | CASMGGGDGYTF | TGTGCCAGCATGGGAGGAGGGGATGGCTACACCTTC
many | 17 | TRBD2 | TRBJ2-1 | TRBV5-1 | CASSPGTSGRNYNEQFF | TGCGCCAGCAGCCCGGGGACTAGCGGGAGGAACTACAATGAGCAGTTCTTC
many | 16 | TRBD2 | TRBJ2-1 | TRBV20-1 | CSALSPGTSGSNEQFF | TGCAGTGCATTATCACCCGGGACTAGCGGGAGTAATGAGCAGTTCTTC
many | 14 | . | TRBJ2-5 | TRBV6-1 | CASTPRGDQETQYF | TGTGCCAGCACACCTCGGGGAGACCAAGAGACCCAGTACTTC
many | 17 | . | TRBJ2-7 | TRBV11-2 | CASSFLWTESILYEQYF | TGTGCCAGCAGCTTTTTATGGACAGAGTCCATCCTCTACGAGCAGTACTTC
many | 18 | TRBD2 | TRBJ2-7 | TRBV7-9 | CASSFPTSGGKDSYEQYF | TGTGCCAGCAGCTTCCCAACCTCGGGGGGGAAGGACTCCTACGAGCAGTACTTC
. | 15 | TRBD1 | TRBJ2-5 | TRBV19 | CASSTRTGKQETQYF | TGTGCCAGTAGTACCCGGACAGGGAAACAAGAGACCCAGTACTTC
many | 16 | . | TRBJ2-4 | TRBV7-8 | CASSFGVFEVGNIQYF | TGTGCCAGCAGTTTCGGGGTTTTCGAGGTGGGAAACATTCAGTACTTC
many | 13 | . | TRBJ1-1 | TRBV12-5 | CASGLVRGTEAFF | TGTGCTAGTGGTTTGGTACGAGGCACTGAAGCTTTCTTT
few | 17 | . | TRBJ1-5 | TRBV2 | CASSTGAQDYSNQPQHF | TGTGCCAGCAGCACGGGGGCCCAAGATTATAGCAATCAGCCCCAGCATTTT
few | 14 | TRBD1 | TRBJ2-7 | TRBV4-1 | CASSVDRVNYEQYF | TGCGCCAGCAGCGTGGACAGGGTAAACTACGAGCAGTACTTC
few | 15 | TRBD1 | TRBJ2-7 | TRBV6-1 | CASSRGTGGPYEQYF | TGTGCCAGCAGTCGCGGGACAGGGGGCCCCTACGAGCAGTACTTC
many | 16 | TRBD2 | TRBJ2-5 | TRBV28 | CASSFSGRAVAETQYF | TGTGCCAGCAGTTTTAGCGGGAGAGCGGTCGCAGAGACCCAGTACTTC
many | 14 | TRBD1 | TRBJ1-1 | TRBV29-1 | CSVAGTGSNTEAFF | TGCAGCGTCGCAGGGACAGGTTCCAACACTGAAGCTTTCTTT
. | 13 | . | TRBJ1-6 | TRBV24-1 | CATSERVLSPLHF | TGTGCCACCAGTGAAAGGGTACTGTCACCCCTCCACTTT
. | 16 | . | TRBJ1-1 | TRBV10-3 | CAISESGGEYITEAFF | TGTGCCATCAGTGAGTCCGGGGGGGAATACATCACTGAAGCTTTCTTT
many | 15 | TRBD2 | TRBJ2-7 | TRBV20-1 | CSARGLAGSSYEQYF | TGCAGTGCTAGGGGACTAGCGGGGAGCTCCTACGAGCAGTACTTC
few | 15 | TRBD2 | TRBJ2-1 | TRBV10-3 | CAISTASGRIYEQFF | TGTGCCATCAGTACAGCTAGCGGGAGGATCTATGAGCAGTTCTTC
. | 13 | . | TRBJ1-2 | TRBV29-1 | CSVDKDGNYGYTF | TGCAGCGTTGATAAGGACGGGAACTATGGCTACACCTTC
. | 15 | TRBD2 | TRBJ2-2 | TRBV20-1 | CSATRGGSNTGELFF | TGCAGTGCCACCCGAGGCGGGAGTAACACCGGGGAGCTGTTTTTT
. | 18 | TRBD1 | TRBJ2-2 | TRBV14 | CASSQVLGDRVDTGELFF | TGTGCCAGCAGCCAAGTATTGGGGGACAGGGTCGACACCGGGGAGCTGTTTTTT
many | 15 | . | TRBJ2-1 | TRBV28 | CASSLTGWRSVEQFF | TGTGCCAGCAGTTTGACAGGTTGGAGGTCTGTTGAGCAGTTCTTC
. | 15 | TRBD2 | TRBJ2-7 | TRBV7-8 | CASSSTSGYSYEQYF | TGTGCCAGCAGCTCGACTAGCGGGTACTCCTACGAGCAGTACTTC
many | 15 | TRBD2 | TRBJ2-1 | TRBV11-1 | CASSFPAGAYNEQFF | TGTGCCAGCAGCTTTCCGGCGGGAGCCTACAATGAGCAGTTCTTC
many | 12 | TRBD1 | TRBJ1-2 | TRBV20-1 | CSAWTGEYGYTF | TGCAGTGCCTGGACAGGAGAGTATGGCTACACCTTC
. | 18 | . | TRBJ1-1 | TRBV5-1 | CASSRRRLFGLRNTEAFF | TGTGCCAGCAGCCGGCGTCGGCTGTTCGGTTTAAGGAACACTGAAGCTTTCTTT
once | 17 | TRBD2 | TRBJ2-7 | TRBV11-2 | CASSPSPLAGSSYEQYF | TGTGCCAGTAGCCCATCCCCCCTAGCGGGAAGCTCCTACGAGCAGTACTTC
. | 16 | . | TRBJ2-7 | TRBV9 | CASSVDESGGTHEQYF | TGTGCCAGCAGCGTAGATGAAAGTGGTGGCACCCACGAGCAGTACTTC
. | 14 | . | TRBJ1-1 | TRBV2 | CASSPQGMNTEAFF | TGTGCCAGCAGTCCACAGGGCATGAACACTGAAGCTTTCTTT
many | 17 | . | TRBJ1-2 | TRBV15 | CATSTQDPGANLYGYTF | TGTGCCACCAGCACCCAAGACCCCGGAGCCAACCTCTATGGCTACACCTTC
. | 13 | . | TRBJ1-2 | TRBV29-1 | CSVEPAGNYGYTF | TGCAGCGTTGAGCCCGCAGGGAACTATGGCTACACCTTC
many | 12 | . | TRBJ1-1 | TRBV7-8 | CASANRYTEAFF | TGTGCCAGCGCCAACAGATACACTGAAGCTTTCTTT
many | 17 | . | TRBJ2-6 | TRBV5-5 | CASSFGGSVVGANVLTF | TGTGCCAGCAGCTTTGGGGGCAGCGTTGTTGGGGCCAACGTCCTGACTTTC
few | 16 | . | TRBJ2-3 | TRBV9 | CASSPRGTDTTDTQYF | TGTGCCAGCAGCCCCCGGGGTACGGACACCACAGATACGCAGTATTTT
many | 13 | . | TRBJ2-1 | TRBV5-1 | CASSLALVDEQFF | TGCGCCAGCAGCTTGGCGTTGGTCGATGAGCAGTTCTTC